This TCR beta chain was sequenced in a study of PD-1 blockade in classical Hodgkin lymphoma. Turning to the study itself: Intravenous delivery of nivolumab at 3 mg/kg to patients occurred every 2 weeks.

TCRdb's copy holds only in-frame clones and misses some; the assay was immunoSEQ multiplex PCR. The table lists 25,000 to 30,000 clones, roughly 75% of them singletons. Turning to this clone: Its specificity is not known.

The study's findings and limits: No one has yet defined what causes the repertoire differences, which may be disease activity or prior therapy. Lower baseline TCR diversity was reported for newly diagnosed patients than for healthy donors. Anyone who began nivolumab under 1 year after ASCT was excluded.

Time point: cycle 4 day 1 (C4D1), after less than 7 weeks of nivolumab. Each and every patient relapsed after autologous stem cell transplantation, and patients got differing brentuximab vedotin exposure. The germline CDR1 and CDR2 sequences are SEHNR and FQNEAQ (reference sequence). This CDR3 region has 16 residues. J was trimmed by 8 bases and V by 0 bases; bases with no gene match: 10. The material sequenced was peripheral blood mononuclear cells (PBMCs), taken before the fourth cycle of nivolumab. The origin of this receptor is a human donor with classical Hodgkin lymphoma. The chain employs TRBV7-9 and TRBJ2-1; 7 positions match TRBD2. DNA of the CDR3: TGTGCCAGCAGCTTAGCGGCGTCTAGCGGACCCCATGAGCAGTTCTTC. Translated: CASSLAASSGPHEQFF.